This TCR beta chain comes out of a study of vaccination and CD4 T cells after COVID-19. Study information: There were two doses of either BNT162b2 or mRNA-1273 vaccine given to participants. Cultures that served as controls received a CEFX pool, an HIV-1 Nef pool, or no peptide. Post-vaccine sampling followed dose two by a median about 70 days (range 14 to 241). Whole-study findings and limits: The study found that a median about 88% of reactive clones in convalescent patients appeared only post-vaccination.

Cultured CD4+ T cell DNA underwent sequencing with the Oncomine TCR Beta short-read assay. From the PCR reads, TCRdb called clonotypes with MiXCR, one entry per CDR3 protein. Among more than 9,500 distinct CDR3 sequences listed, over 70% were seen once. The treatment here: roughly ten-day PBMC culture with coronavirus spike peptide pools or control peptides (ViraFEST assay). About this clonotype itself: Its antigen is not known.

CDR3 length: 13 residues. Trimming took 1 base from V and 4 from J, leaving 6 bases between them. The germline CDR1 and CDR2 sequences are SGHNT and YYREEE (reference sequence). The receptor's source is a human donor who had recovered from COVID-19. The genes are TRBV5-4 and TRBJ1-3; D ambiguous. Sequences were obtained from CD4+ T cells from blood, cultured in vitro. The CDR3 reads CASSLMAGNTIYF. The DNA of the CDR3 is TGTGCCAGCAGCTTGATGGCAGGAAACACCATATATTTT.